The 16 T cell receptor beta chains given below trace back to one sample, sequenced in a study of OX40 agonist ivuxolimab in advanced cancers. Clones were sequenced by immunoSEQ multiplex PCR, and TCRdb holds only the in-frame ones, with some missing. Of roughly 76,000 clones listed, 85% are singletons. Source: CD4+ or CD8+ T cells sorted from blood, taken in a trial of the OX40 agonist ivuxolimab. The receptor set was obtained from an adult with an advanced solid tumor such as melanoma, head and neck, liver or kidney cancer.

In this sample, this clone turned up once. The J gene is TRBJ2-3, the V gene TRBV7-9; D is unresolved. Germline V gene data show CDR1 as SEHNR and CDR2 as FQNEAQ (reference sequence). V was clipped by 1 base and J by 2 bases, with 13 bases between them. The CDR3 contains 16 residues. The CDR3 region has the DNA TGTGCCAGCAGCTTAGTTCCCCTGCTCTACACAGATACGCAGTATTTT. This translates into CASSLVPLLYTDTQYF.

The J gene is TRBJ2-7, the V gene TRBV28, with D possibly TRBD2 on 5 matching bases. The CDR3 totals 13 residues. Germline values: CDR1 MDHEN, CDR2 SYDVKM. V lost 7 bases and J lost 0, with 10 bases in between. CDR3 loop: CASKAAASYEQYF. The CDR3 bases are TGTGCCAGCAAAGCGGCAGCCTCCTACGAGCAGTACTTC.

The CDR3 here is CASQGDGGTQYF. CDR3 nucleotide sequence: TGCGCCAGCCAGGGGGACGGAGGGACCCAGTACTTC. J is TRBJ2-5 and V is TRBV10-1, with TRBD1 matching over 7 bases. This CDR3 region has 12 residues. The ends lost 8 bases at V and 7 bases at J; junction bases unmatched: 7. Germline loops: CDR1 WNHNN, CDR2 SYGVQD (reference sequence).

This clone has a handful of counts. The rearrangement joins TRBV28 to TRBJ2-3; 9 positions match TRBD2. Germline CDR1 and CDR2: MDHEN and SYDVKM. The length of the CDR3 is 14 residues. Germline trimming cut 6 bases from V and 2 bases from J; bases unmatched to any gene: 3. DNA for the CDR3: TGTGCCAGCAGCCTAGCGGGGTTCACAGATACGCAGTATTTT. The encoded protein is CASSLAGFTDTQYF.

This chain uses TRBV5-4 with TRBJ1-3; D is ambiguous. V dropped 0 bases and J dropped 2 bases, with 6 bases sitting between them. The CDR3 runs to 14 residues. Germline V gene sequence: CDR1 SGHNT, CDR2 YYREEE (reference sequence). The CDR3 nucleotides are TGTGCCAGCAGCTTGGGGAGAGCTGGAAACACCATATATTTT. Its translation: CASSLGRAGNTIYF.

CDR3 sequence: CASSLGVEAFF. CDR3 bases: TGTGCCAGCAGCCTCGGGGTAGAAGCTTTCTTT. The V call is TRBV6-6, the J call TRBJ1-1, with D uncertain. In germline, CDR1 is MNHNY, CDR2 SVGAGI (reference sequence). The V end was cut by 6 bases, the J end by 8 bases, with 10 bases between. The CDR3 covers 11 residues.

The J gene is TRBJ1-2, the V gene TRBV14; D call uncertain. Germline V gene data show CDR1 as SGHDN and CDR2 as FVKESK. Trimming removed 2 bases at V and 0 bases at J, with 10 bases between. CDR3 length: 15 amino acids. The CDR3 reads CASSQTKETNYGYTF. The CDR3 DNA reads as TGTGCCAGCAGCCAAACTAAGGAGACTAACTATGGCTACACCTTC. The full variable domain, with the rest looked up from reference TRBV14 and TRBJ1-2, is EAGVTQFPSHSVIEKGQTVTLRCDPISGHDNLYWYRRVMGKEIKFLLHFVKESKQDESGMPNNRFLAERTGGTYSTLKVQPAELEDSGVYFCASSQTKETNYGYTFGSGTRLTVV.

CDR3 sequence (DNA): TGTGCCAGCAGCTTGGGTGGAGGCCAGGGGTTGTCAGAGACCCAGTACTTC. Protein product: CASSLGGGQGLSETQYF. V is TRBV5-6 and J is TRBJ2-5, with D possibly matching TRBD1 (6 bases). The CDR3 runs 17 residues. Trimming cost V 0 bases and J 4 bases, with 19 bases left between them. Germline V gene data show CDR1 as SGHDT and CDR2 as YYEEEE.

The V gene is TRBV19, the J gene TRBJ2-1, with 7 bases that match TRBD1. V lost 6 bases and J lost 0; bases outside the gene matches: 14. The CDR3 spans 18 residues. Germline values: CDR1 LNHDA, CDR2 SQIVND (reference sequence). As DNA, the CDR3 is TGTGCCAGTAGGTCACCGGACAGGTCTATGAGCTCCTACAATGAGCAGTTCTTC. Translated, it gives CASRSPDRSMSSYNEQFF.

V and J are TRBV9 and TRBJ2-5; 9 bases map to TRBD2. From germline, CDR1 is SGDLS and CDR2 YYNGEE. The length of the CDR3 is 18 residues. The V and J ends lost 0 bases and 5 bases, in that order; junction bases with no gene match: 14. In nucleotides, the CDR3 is TGTGCCAGCAGCGTAGATAGCGGCGGGGGGGCCGATATCGAGACCCAGTACTTC. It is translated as CASSVDSGGGADIETQYF.

CDR3 nucleotide sequence: TGTGCCAGCAGCTTAGCGGGTCAGGGTGGGGACTATGGCTACACCTTC. This codes for CASSLAGQGGDYGYTF. The chain is built from TRBV7-9 and TRBJ1-2; D perhaps matches TRBD1 (5 bases). Trimming removed 0 bases from V and 3 bases from J, with 14 bases in between. The CDR3 runs 16 residues. Germline assignment: CDR1 SEHNR and CDR2 FQNEAQ (reference sequence).

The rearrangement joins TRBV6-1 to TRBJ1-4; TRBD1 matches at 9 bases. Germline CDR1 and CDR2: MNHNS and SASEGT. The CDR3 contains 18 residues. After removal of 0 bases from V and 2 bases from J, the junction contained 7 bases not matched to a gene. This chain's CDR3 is CASSEAHRGQVTNEKLFF. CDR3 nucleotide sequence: TGTGCCAGCAGTGAAGCCCACAGGGGGCAAGTTACTAATGAAAAACTGTTTTTT.

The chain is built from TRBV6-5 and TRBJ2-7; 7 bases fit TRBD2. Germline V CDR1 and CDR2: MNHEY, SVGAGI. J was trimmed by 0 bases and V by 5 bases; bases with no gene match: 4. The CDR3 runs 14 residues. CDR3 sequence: CASSGRDYSYEQYF. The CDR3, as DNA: TGTGCCAGCAGTGGTCGGGACTACTCCTACGAGCAGTACTTC.

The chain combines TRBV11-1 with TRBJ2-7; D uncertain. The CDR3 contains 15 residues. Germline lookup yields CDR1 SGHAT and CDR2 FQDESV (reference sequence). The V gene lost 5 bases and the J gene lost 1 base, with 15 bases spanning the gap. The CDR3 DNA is TGTGCCAGCAGCCCCCACAGTGGTCCATCCTACGAGCAGTACTTC. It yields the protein CASSPHSGPSYEQYF.

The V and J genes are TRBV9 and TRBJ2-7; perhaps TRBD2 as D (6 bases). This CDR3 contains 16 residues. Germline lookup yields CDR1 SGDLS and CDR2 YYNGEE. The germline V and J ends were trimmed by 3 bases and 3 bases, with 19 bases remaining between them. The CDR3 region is CASSGSMGGDFYEQYF. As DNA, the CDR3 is TGTGCCAGCAGCGGCTCAATGGGGGGTGACTTCTACGAGCAGTACTTC.

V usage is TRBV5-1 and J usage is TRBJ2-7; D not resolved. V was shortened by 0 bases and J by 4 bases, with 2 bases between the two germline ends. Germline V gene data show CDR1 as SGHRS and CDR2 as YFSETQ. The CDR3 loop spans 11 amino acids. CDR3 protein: CASSLEYEQYF. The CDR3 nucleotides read TGCGCCAGCAGCTTGGAGTACGAGCAGTACTTC.